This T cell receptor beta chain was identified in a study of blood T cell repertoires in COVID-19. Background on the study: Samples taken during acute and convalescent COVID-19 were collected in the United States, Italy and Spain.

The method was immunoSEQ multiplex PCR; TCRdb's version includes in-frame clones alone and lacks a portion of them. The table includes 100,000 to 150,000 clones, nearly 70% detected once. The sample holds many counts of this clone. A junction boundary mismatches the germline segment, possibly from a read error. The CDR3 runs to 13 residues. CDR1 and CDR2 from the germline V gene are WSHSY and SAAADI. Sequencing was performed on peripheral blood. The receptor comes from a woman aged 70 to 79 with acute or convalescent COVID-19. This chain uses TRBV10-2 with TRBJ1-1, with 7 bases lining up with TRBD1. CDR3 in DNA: TGCGCCAGCAGTGTTCGAGGGACAGCTGATGCTTTCTTT. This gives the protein CASSVRGTADAFF.